Each of the 15 T cell receptor beta chains below was sequenced from the same sample in a study of cytomegalovirus exposure and HLA in healthy donors. PCR primers comprised 60 Vbeta and 13 Jbeta primers. Assay: immunoSEQ multiplex PCR; the TCRdb copy retains only in-frame clones and omits some. In total, the table holds tens of thousands of clones. The specimen was PBMCs. The receptor set was obtained from a female donor in good health and CMV-seropositive.

The J gene is TRBJ2-7, the V gene TRBV6-5, with 7 bases aligning to TRBD2. Unmatched junction bases numbered 4, after V lost 0 bases and J lost 2 bases. CDR1 MNHEY and CDR2 SVGAGI come from the germline V gene. The CDR3 is 15 residues long. CDR3 coding DNA: TGTGCCAGCAGTTACTCGGCGCTAGCGGCCTACGAGCAGTACTTC. It specifies CASSYSALAAYEQYF.

As to this clone: This specimen includes other DNA sequences encoding the same CDR3. This chain connects TRBV9 to TRBJ2-1; the D gene is possibly TRBD1 (5 bases). From germline, CDR1 is SGDLS and CDR2 YYNGEE. With 0 bases removed from V and 0 bases from J, the gap between germline ends came to 7 bases. The CDR3 is 15 amino acids. CDR3 protein: CASSVGQSSYNEQFF. The CDR3 DNA reads as TGTGCCAGCAGCGTAGGACAGAGCTCCTACAATGAGCAGTTCTTC.

This sequence joins TRBV15 and TRBJ1-3; no clear D gene. The V and J ends lost 0 bases and 0 bases respectively, with 6 bases between them. Per germline, CDR1 LNHNV and CDR2 YYDKDF (reference sequence). This CDR3 is 15 amino acids long. CDR3 nucleotide sequence: TGTGCCACCAGCAGAGACAGGTACTCTGGAAACACCATATATTTT. Translating it yields CATSRDRYSGNTIYF.

The V and J genes are TRBV9 and TRBJ1-5; D call uncertain. The CDR3 loop spans 15 amino acids. Deletions cut 0 bases from V and 5 bases from J, with 12 bases between. Germline CDR1 is SGDLS and CDR2 is YYNGEE. CDR3 nucleotide sequence: TGTGCCAGCAGCGTAGGGGCTGGGCAGTATCAGCCCCAGCATTTT. Residues: CASSVGAGQYQPQHF.

The chain has TRBV28 and TRBJ1-5; 10 bases line up with TRBD1. CDR1 and CDR2 from the germline V gene are MDHEN and SYDVKM. J lost 0 bases, V lost 9 bases, and 8 bases had no gene match. The CDR3 is 16 amino acids. CDR3 in amino acids: CASRDRGYYSNQPQHF. CDR3 nucleotide sequence: TGTGCCAGTAGGGACAGGGGCTACTATAGCAATCAGCCCCAGCATTTT.

The chain links TRBV4-1 to TRBJ2-3; 7 nucleotides agree with TRBD2. Trimming cost V 0 bases and J 6 bases; bases outside gene matches: 3. Germline V gene lookup returns CDR1 MGHRA and CDR2 YSYEKL. The CDR3 extends over 14 amino acids. The CDR3 sequence: CASSQESGGDTQYF. In nucleotides, the CDR3 is TGCGCCAGCAGCCAAGAATCGGGAGGTGATACGCAGTATTTT.

The chain is built from TRBV28 and TRBJ1-1; a possible D gene is TRBD1 (6 bases). From germline, CDR1 is MDHEN and CDR2 SYDVKM. The length of the CDR3 is 13 residues. The V gene lost 7 bases and the J gene lost 3 bases, with 12 bases spanning the gap. The CDR3 is CASIDRPDTEAFF. CDR3 bases: TGTGCCAGCATTGACAGGCCGGACACTGAAGCTTTCTTT.

The J gene is TRBJ1-2, the V gene TRBV5-8; D perhaps matches TRBD1 (5 bases). The CDR3 runs 13 residues. V lost 0 bases and J 4 bases, leaving 7 bases between the germline ends. CDR1 SGHTS and CDR2 YDEGEE come from the germline V gene. This chain's CDR3 is CASSLAGGYGYTF. CDR3 nucleotides: TGTGCCAGCAGCTTGGCCGGGGGCTATGGCTACACCTTC.

The V call is TRBV28, the J call TRBJ2-7; 9 bases match TRBD1. CDR3 size: 15 residues. The germline gives CDR1 MDHEN, CDR2 SYDVKM. V lost 2 bases, J lost 5 bases, and 7 bases stayed unmatched. In nucleotides, the CDR3 is TGTGCCAGCAGTTTACCCGGACAGGGGCTCAACGAGCAGTACTTC. Translated, it gives CASSLPGQGLNEQYF.

The chain couples TRBV4-3 to TRBJ1-2; D unclear. This CDR3 has 14 residues. Germline V gene sequence: CDR1 LGHNA, CDR2 YSLEER. V lost 0 bases to trimming and J lost 0 bases, with 5 bases between them. The CDR3 DNA sequence: TGCGCCAGCAGCCAAGACCTATCTAACTATGGCTACACCTTC. This encodes CASSQDLSNYGYTF.

V and J are TRBV29-1 and TRBJ2-1; D possibly corresponds to TRBD1 (6 bases). CDR1 SQVTM and CDR2 ANQGSEA come from the germline V gene. This CDR3 has 13 residues. With 4 bases removed from V and 14 bases from J, the gap between germline ends came to 21 bases. The CDR3 here is CSVARTDTSREFF. As DNA, the CDR3 is TGCAGCGTTGCAAGGACAGACACTTCAAGGGAGTTCTTC.

The chain employs TRBV19 and TRBJ1-2; 9 nucleotides align to TRBD1. Germline CDR1 is LNHDA and CDR2 is SQIVND (reference sequence). The CDR3 has 15 amino acids. V lost 5 bases and J lost 5; bases outside the gene matches: 9. Here the CDR3 reads CASSFRQGDSYGYTF. In nucleotides, the CDR3 is TGTGCCAGTAGTTTCAGACAGGGGGATTCGTATGGCTACACCTTC. The entire variable domain, with the rest obtained from reference TRBV19 and TRBJ1-2, is as follows: DGGITQSPKYLFRKEGQNVTLSCEQNLNHDAMYWYRQDPGQGLRLIYYSQIVNDFQKGDIAEGYSVSREKKESFPLTVTSAQKNPTAFYLCASSFRQGDSYGYTFGSGTRLTVV.

This chain links TRBV29-1 with TRBJ2-3, with 7 bases identical to TRBD2. Germline lookup yields CDR1 SQVTM and CDR2 ANQGSEA. J was trimmed by 3 bases and V by 3 bases; bases with no gene match: 3. CDR3 length equals 13 residues. The CDR3 coding sequence is TGCAGCGTTGACACTAGCGAGACAGATACGCAGTATTTT. Protein: CSVDTSETDTQYF.

The chain joins TRBV18 to TRBJ2-5, with a weak D call TRBD2 (5 bases). Trimming removed 4 bases at V and 2 bases at J, with 11 bases between. This CDR3 comprises 14 residues. Looked up from germline, CDR1 is KGHSH and CDR2 is LQKENI. CDR3 sequence reads: CASSLRTLQETQYF. CDR3 nucleotide sequence: TGTGCCAGCTCACTACGGACTTTGCAAGAGACCCAGTACTTC.

This rearrangement joins TRBV2 to TRBJ1-6; 10 nucleotides line up with TRBD1. The V segment lost 8 bases and the J segment 10 bases; nucleotides outside the gene matches: 14. CDR1 and CDR2 from the germline V gene are SNHLY and FYNNEI. The CDR3 sequence is 16 residues long. The CDR3 DNA reads as TGTGCCAGCGGCCCCATCCCCGGGACAGGGGAATCACCCCTCCACTTT. Its translation: CASGPIPGTGESPLHF.